This T cell receptor beta chain was captured in a study of early stage breast cancer tumors. As for the study in general: Approximately 10-fold was the mean read coverage per sample.

Trimming left V 1 base short and J 5 bases short, with 8 bases between. CDR3 length equals 13 residues. Germline CDR1 is MNHNS and CDR2 is SASEGT. A word on this clone: What it binds is unknown.

Blood replicates held 0.5 ug DNA, tumor or normal breast roughly 1.5 ug, two each. Generated by immunoSEQ multiplex PCR, the TCRdb table keeps only in-frame clones and is missing some. The sample shows 55,000 to 70,000 clones, about 85% of them seen only once. Study conclusions and caveats: Commonly generated sequences made up most enriched TCRB sequences shared between patients. Chain pairing and CD4, CD8 or FOXP3 expression were not captured.

Source material: blood. This TCR came from a person aged 40-50 years with breast cancer. This chain joins TRBV6-1 and TRBJ1-1, with D maybe TRBD1 (5 bases). CDR3 sequence reads: CASSEEGRTEAFF. CDR3 DNA sequence: TGTGCCAGCAGTGAAGAGGGGAGAACTGAAGCTTTCTTT.